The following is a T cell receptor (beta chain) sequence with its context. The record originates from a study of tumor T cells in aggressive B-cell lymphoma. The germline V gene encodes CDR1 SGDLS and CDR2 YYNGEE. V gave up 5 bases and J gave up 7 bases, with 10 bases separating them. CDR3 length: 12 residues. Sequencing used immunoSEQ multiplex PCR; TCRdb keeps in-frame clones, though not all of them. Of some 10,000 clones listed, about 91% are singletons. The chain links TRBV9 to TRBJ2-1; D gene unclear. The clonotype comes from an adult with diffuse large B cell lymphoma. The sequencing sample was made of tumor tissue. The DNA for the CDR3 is TGTGCCAGCAGTGCCATCCGGAATGAGCAGTTCTTC. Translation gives CASSAIRNEQFF.